This T cell receptor (beta chain) was observed in a study of blood T cells in healthy people across ages. For the second PCR, which ran for 7 to 11 cycles, a sample-barcoded 5' primer and a J-beta primer mix were used. From each sample, at least 2.5 million paired-end reads containing CDR3 were obtained. TCRdb fed the 5' RACE reads into MiXCR, producing one record per CDR3 protein. The sample lists about 1.1 million distinct CDR3 sequences, more than 30% occurring once. V was clipped by 5 bases and J by 8 bases; unmatched bases: 12. Germline V lookup: CDR1 MNHEY, CDR2 SVGEGT. The CDR3 length is 16 residues. This clonotype has more than one count but fewer than ten. The study isolated at least 6.5 million PBMCs from each sample.

The rearrangement links TRBV6-2 or TRBV6-3 to TRBJ2-1, with 10 bases lining up with TRBD1. This receptor was taken from a man between 18 and 35 years old in good health. Sequencing was done on a sample of blood. CDR3 nucleotides: TGTGCCAGCAGTGACAGGGGGCAGGACAATTGGCATGAGCAGTTCTTC. Translating gives CASSDRGQDNWHEQFF.